A single sample is the source of the 20 T cell receptor beta chains below, sequenced in a study of early T cells in non-severe SARS-CoV-2 infection. TCRdb reanalysed the 5' RACE reads using MiXCR and keeps one entry per CDR3 protein. Of some 57,000 distinct CDR3 sequences in the sample, over 9.5% are singletons; the top ten hold 4.5%. Sequences were obtained from whole blood. These receptor sequences come from an adult who was a healthcare worker with PCR-confirmed SARS-CoV-2 infection or an uninfected control (not recorded which).

This clonotype was recorded a few times. This chain links TRBV11-2 with TRBJ2-7; no reliable D call. V gave up 0 bases and J gave up 2 bases, with 8 bases separating them. Germline V gene data show CDR1 as SGHAT and CDR2 as FQNNGV. The CDR3 is 14 residues long. The CDR3 loop is CASSLDSLAYEQYF. The CDR3 DNA follows: TGTGCCAGCAGCTTAGATAGTCTGGCCTACGAGCAGTACTTC.

At least ten counts were recorded for this clonotype. The chain combines TRBV5-1 with TRBJ1-3; perhaps TRBD1 as D (6 bases). CDR1 is SGHRS and CDR2 is YFSETQ in the germline V gene. The CDR3 runs 14 residues. With 4 bases removed from V and 2 bases from J, the gap between germline ends came to 10 bases. The CDR3 protein is CASSADRAGNTIYF. The CDR3 coding sequence is TGCGCCAGCAGCGCGGACAGAGCTGGAAACACCATATATTTT. Full variable domain (missing parts from reference TRBV5-1 and TRBJ1-3): KAGVTQTPRYLIKTRGQQVTLSCSPISGHRSVSWYQQTPGQGLQFLFEYFSETQRNKGNFPGRFSGRQFSNSRSEMNVSTLELGDSALYLCASSADRAGNTIYFGEGSWLTVV.

This chain links TRBV2 with TRBJ2-1, with 11 bases fitting TRBD2. The V gene end was trimmed by 7 bases and the J gene end by 6 bases; junction bases not matched to a gene: 8. The CDR3 is made up of 15 amino acids. Germline CDR1 is SNHLY and CDR2 is FYNNEI. The CDR3 protein is CASNLAGGNLNEQFF. The CDR3 DNA reads TGTGCCAGCAATTTAGCGGGGGGGAATCTCAATGAGCAGTTCTTC.

This clonotype occurred many times. V is TRBV7-3 and J is TRBJ2-6, with TRBD1 matching 11 bases. The CDR3 has 18 amino acids. Germline V gives CDR1 SGHTA, CDR2 FQGTGA. The J segment lost 2 bases and the V segment lost 5 bases, leaving 8 bases of the junction unmatched. CDR3 protein: CASSQSGQGAAGANVLTF. CDR3 coding DNA: TGTGCCAGCAGCCAAAGTGGACAGGGGGCCGCTGGGGCCAACGTCCTGACTTTC.

Ten or more counts support this clonotype. The V gene is TRBV19, the J gene TRBJ2-1; 8 nucleotides agree with TRBD2. Germline V gene lookup returns CDR1 LNHDA and CDR2 SQIVND (reference sequence). The CDR3 extends over 15 amino acids. With 4 bases clipped from V and 3 bases from J, the junction kept 5 bases outside the gene matches. CDR3 bases: TGTGCCAGTAGTACGGCTAGCGGGTACTACAATGAGCAGTTCTTC. The encoded protein is CASSTASGYYNEQFF.

This rearrangement joins TRBV20-1 to TRBJ1-1; D call uncertain. Trimming took 1 base from V and 3 from J, leaving 6 bases between them. Germline V CDR1 and CDR2: DFQATT, SNEGSKA (reference sequence). The CDR3 runs 12 residues. Here the CDR3 reads CSARAGHTEAFF. CDR3 DNA sequence: TGCAGTGCTAGAGCTGGACACACTGAAGCTTTCTTT.

In this sample, this clonotype turned up many times. J is TRBJ2-7 and V is TRBV6-1; 8 positions match TRBD2. This CDR3 is built from 16 residues. Germline trimming cut 5 bases from V and 6 bases from J; bases unmatched to any gene: 15. Germline CDR1 reads MNHNS; CDR2 reads SASEGT. The CDR3 here is CASSTPLAGLAGEQYF. The CDR3 DNA is TGTGCCAGCAGTACTCCTCTAGCGGGCCTCGCGGGCGAGCAGTACTTC.

This clonotype showed up just a few times. The V and J genes are TRBV7-9 and TRBJ2-3; D gene ambiguous. Trimming pared 8 bases from V and 2 bases from J, leaving 17 bases between. Germline V CDR1 and CDR2: SEHNR, FQNEAQ (reference sequence). CDR3 length equals 15 residues. CDR3: CASPANKGPTDTQYF. As DNA, the CDR3 is TGTGCCAGCCCGGCGAATAAGGGTCCCACAGATACGCAGTATTTT.

The chain carries TRBV6-1 and TRBJ2-5; D not resolved. The CDR3 totals 13 residues. The germline V and J ends were trimmed by 6 bases and 1 base, with 9 bases remaining between them. Germline loops: CDR1 MNHNS, CDR2 SASEGT. The CDR3 protein is CASRDHPQETQYF. The CDR3 coding sequence is TGTGCCAGCAGAGACCACCCCCAAGAGACCCAGTACTTC.

The rearrangement links TRBV20-1 to TRBJ2-5; D unresolved. The CDR3 runs 14 residues. Germline V gene sequence: CDR1 DFQATT, CDR2 SNEGSKA (reference sequence). The ends were cut back, 0 bases at V and 7 bases at J, with 15 bases in the middle. Here the CDR3 reads CSARDQWSAVTQYF. The CDR3 DNA is TGCAGTGCTAGAGATCAGTGGAGTGCGGTGACCCAGTACTTC.

This clonotype was counted at least ten times. The chain employs TRBV7-2 and TRBJ2-4, with D unresolved. Germline V gene data show CDR1 as SGHTA and CDR2 as FQGNSA. This CDR3 contains 15 residues. The V end lost 3 bases, the J end lost 9 bases, and 18 bases lay between the germline ends. This CDR3 is CASSFGRPPETIQYF. The CDR3 nucleotides are TGTGCCAGCAGCTTTGGCCGGCCTCCCGAAACCATTCAGTACTTC.

This clonotype was seen many times. The rearrangement joins TRBV19 to TRBJ2-5; no clear D gene. Trimming cost V 5 bases and J 5 bases, with 12 bases left between them. The CDR3 consists of 13 residues. The germline V gene has CDR1 LNHDA and CDR2 SQIVND (reference sequence). For the CDR3, the DNA is TGTGCCAGTAGTTCTCGGATGACGGAGACCCAGTACTTC. Its protein is CASSSRMTETQYF.

The V gene is TRBV7-6, the J gene TRBJ2-3; D is perhaps TRBD1 or TRBD2 (5 bases each). V lost 5 bases to trimming and J lost 9 bases, with 15 bases between them. The germline V gene has CDR1 SGHVS and CDR2 FNYEAQ. The CDR3 length is 13 residues. CDR3 sequence (DNA): TGTGCCAGCAGCGACATCTTGGGGGTGACGCAGTATTTT. Translating it yields CASSDILGVTQYF.

The V gene is TRBV5-1, the J gene TRBJ2-1; D is possibly TRBD2 (6 bases). Germline V CDR1 and CDR2: SGHRS, YFSETQ. The V end was cut by 4 bases, the J end by 2 bases, with 13 bases between. The CDR3 contains 15 residues. CDR3 DNA: TGCGCCAGCAGCGTCCGCGGGGCCACCTACAATGAGCAGTTCTTC. Its protein is CASSVRGATYNEQFF.

The chain has TRBV25-1 and TRBJ1-1; 8 bases map to TRBD1. Germline V gene sequence: CDR1 MGHDK, CDR2 SYGVNS. The CDR3 totals 14 residues. The J segment lost 7 bases and the V segment lost 2 bases, leaving 6 bases of the junction unmatched. CDR3 coding DNA: TGTGCCAGCAGTGAAGCCGGACAGGGTGTTGAAGCTTTCTTT. Translated: CASSEAGQGVEAFF.

This clonotype was counted ten times or more. This chain uses TRBV4-1 with TRBJ1-2; D remains ambiguous. Germline V gene data show CDR1 as MGHRA and CDR2 as YSYEKL. Trimming shortened V by 0 bases and J by 5 bases, and 7 bases separated the two germline ends. This CDR3 has 13 residues. The CDR3 spells CASSQDTTYGYTF. The CDR3 coding sequence is TGCGCCAGCAGCCAAGATACTACTTATGGCTACACCTTC.

This clonotype was seen ten or more times. The rearrangement uses TRBV19 and TRBJ2-3; no clear D gene. The germline V gene has CDR1 LNHDA and CDR2 SQIVND (reference sequence). This CDR3 region has 13 residues. V shed 7 bases and J shed 1 base, with 9 bases lying between them. The CDR3 region has the DNA TGTGCCAGTACCCCCCGGGGCACAGATACGCAGTATTTT. It translates to CASTPRGTDTQYF.

The chain joins TRBV24-1 to TRBJ2-1; 8 nucleotides align to TRBD1. CDR3 length equals 17 residues. Germline V lookup: CDR1 KGHDR, CDR2 SFDVKD. The J segment lost 10 bases and the V segment lost 3 bases, leaving 16 bases of the junction unmatched. The CDR3: CATSDTPDRVGGDEQFF. DNA for the CDR3: TGTGCCACCAGTGATACCCCGGACAGGGTCGGCGGGGACGAGCAGTTCTTC.

This clonotype was found many times. The gene calls are TRBV5-4 and TRBJ2-5; 10 bases agree with TRBD2. After removal of 4 bases from V and 1 base from J, the junction contained 7 bases not matched to a gene. Germline V lookup: CDR1 SGHNT, CDR2 YYREEE (reference sequence). CDR3 length: 16 residues. CDR3 sequence (DNA): TGTGCCAGCAGCCCGGGGGGGACTAGCGCCCAAGAGACCCAGTACTTC. Its protein is CASSPGGTSAQETQYF.

This clonotype was seen a few times. The rearrangement uses TRBV5-1 and TRBJ1-2; 9 bases align to TRBD1. Per the germline V gene, CDR1 is SGHRS and CDR2 is YFSETQ. J was trimmed by 7 bases and V by 2 bases; bases with no gene match: 3. The CDR3 contains 13 residues. CDR3 amino acids: CASSFTGGVGYTF. The DNA for the CDR3 is TGCGCCAGCAGCTTTACAGGGGGCGTTGGCTACACCTTC.